This T cell receptor beta chain was documented in a study of T cells in tuberculosis. At the level of the study: IGRA-negative adolescents, IGRA-positive adolescents with latent tuberculosis and adults with active tuberculosis formed this South African cohort. The study, taken as a whole, reports: GMM-specific TCRs were nearer to active tuberculosis alpha repertoires, suggesting expansion.

Worth noting for this clone: Its target is unknown.

CDR1 SGHTA and CDR2 FQGNSA come from the germline V gene. V dropped 5 bases and J dropped 2; count of bases not matched to a gene: 6. This CDR3 has 15 amino acids. Generated by immunoSEQ multiplex PCR, the TCRdb table keeps only in-frame clones and is missing some. This table has about 44,000 clones, about 96% appearing once. Adolescents were screened for latent TB by skin test and IGRA. This sequence joins TRBV7-2 and TRBJ1-5, with 7 bases that match TRBD1. This clonotype was obtained from a donor under 30 with latent tuberculosis or without tuberculosis infection. The sequenced sample was PBMCs. The CDR3 region has the DNA TGTGCCAGCAGCACGGGACAGACGGGCAATCAGCCCCAGCATTTT. It translates to CASSTGQTGNQPQHF.